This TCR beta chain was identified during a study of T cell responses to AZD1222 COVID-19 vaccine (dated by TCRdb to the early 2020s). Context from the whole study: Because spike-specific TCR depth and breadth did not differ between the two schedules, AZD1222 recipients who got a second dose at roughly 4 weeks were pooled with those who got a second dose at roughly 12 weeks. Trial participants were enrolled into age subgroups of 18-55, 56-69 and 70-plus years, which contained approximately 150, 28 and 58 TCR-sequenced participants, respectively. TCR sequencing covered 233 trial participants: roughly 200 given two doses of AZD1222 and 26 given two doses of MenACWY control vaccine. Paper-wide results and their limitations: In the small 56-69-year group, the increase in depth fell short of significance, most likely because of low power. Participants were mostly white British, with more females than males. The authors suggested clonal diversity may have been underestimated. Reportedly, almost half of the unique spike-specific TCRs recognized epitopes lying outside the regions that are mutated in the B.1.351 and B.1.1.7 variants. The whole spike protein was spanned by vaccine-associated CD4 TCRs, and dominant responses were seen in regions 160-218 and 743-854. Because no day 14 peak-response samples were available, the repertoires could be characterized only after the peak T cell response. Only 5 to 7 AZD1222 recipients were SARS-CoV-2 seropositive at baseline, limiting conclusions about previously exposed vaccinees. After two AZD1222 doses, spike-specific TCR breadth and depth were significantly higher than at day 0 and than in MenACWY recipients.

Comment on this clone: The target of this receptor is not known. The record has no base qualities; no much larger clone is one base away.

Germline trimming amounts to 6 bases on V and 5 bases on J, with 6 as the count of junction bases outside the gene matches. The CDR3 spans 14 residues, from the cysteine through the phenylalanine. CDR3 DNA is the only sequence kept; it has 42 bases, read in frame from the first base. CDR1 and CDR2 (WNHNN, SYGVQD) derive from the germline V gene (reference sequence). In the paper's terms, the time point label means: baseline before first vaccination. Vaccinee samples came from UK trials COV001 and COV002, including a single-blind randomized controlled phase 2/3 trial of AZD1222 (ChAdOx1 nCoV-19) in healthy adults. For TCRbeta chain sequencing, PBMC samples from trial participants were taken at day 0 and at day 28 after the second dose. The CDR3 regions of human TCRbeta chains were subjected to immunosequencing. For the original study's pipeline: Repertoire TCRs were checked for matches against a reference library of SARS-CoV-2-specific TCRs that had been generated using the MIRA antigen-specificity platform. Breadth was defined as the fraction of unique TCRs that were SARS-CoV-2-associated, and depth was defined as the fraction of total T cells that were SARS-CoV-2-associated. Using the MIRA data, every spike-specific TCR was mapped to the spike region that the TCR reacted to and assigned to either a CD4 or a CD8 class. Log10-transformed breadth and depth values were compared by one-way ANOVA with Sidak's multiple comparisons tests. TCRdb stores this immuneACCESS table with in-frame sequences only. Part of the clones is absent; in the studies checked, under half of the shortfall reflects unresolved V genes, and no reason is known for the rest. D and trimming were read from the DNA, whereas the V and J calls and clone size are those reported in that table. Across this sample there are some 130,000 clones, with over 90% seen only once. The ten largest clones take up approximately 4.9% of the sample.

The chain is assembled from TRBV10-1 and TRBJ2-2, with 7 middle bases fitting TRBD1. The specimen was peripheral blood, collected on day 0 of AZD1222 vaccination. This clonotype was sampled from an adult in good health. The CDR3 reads CASRWDRDTGELFF. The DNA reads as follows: TGCGCCAGCAGGTGGGACAGAGATACCGGGGAGCTGTTTTTT.